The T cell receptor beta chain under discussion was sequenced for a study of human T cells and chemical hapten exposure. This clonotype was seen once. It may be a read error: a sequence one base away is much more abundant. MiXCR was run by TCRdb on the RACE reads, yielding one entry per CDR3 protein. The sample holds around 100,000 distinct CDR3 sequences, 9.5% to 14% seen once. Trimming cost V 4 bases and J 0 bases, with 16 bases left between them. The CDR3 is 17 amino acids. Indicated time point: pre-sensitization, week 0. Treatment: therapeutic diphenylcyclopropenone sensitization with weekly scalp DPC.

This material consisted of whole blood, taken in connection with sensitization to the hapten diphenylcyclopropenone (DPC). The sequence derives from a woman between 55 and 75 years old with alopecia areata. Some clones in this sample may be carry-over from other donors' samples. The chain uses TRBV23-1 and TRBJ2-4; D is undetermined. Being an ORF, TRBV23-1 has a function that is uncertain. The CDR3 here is CASSRTSGKRAKNIQYF. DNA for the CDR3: TGCGCCAGCAGTCGTACTTCAGGAAAAAGAGCCAAAAACATTCAGTACTTC.